This T cell receptor (beta chain) is drawn from a study of T cells after yellow fever vaccination. Findings of the study overall: Clonotype sharing between CD4 and CD8 compartments was small. Most clones from primary vaccination were detected again post-booster (about 95% CD4, about 88% CD8).

5'RACE template switching added a universal primer site and UMIs to TCR cDNA. TCRdb re-derived calls from the 5' RACE reads in MiXCR, one entry per CDR3 protein. Of under 350,000 distinct CDR3 sequences in the sample, 4.1% were seen once. This CDR3 region has 13 residues. Trimming removed 1 base from V and 7 bases from J; junction bases left unmatched: 2. Germline V gene lookup returns CDR1 DFQATT and CDR2 SNEGSKA (reference sequence). Comments on this clonotype: Its matching antigen is unknown.

The V and J genes are TRBV20-1 and TRBJ2-1, with 9 bases aligning to TRBD2. The sequences come from PBMCs, collected 5 days after the yellow fever booster vaccination. This sequence originates from a man aged 18 to 29 who received the YFV17D yellow fever vaccine. DNA of the CDR3: TGCAGTGCTAGAGTCCTAGCGGGGAATGAGCAGTTCTTC. This sequence encodes CSARVLAGNEQFF.